The 24 T cell receptor beta chains below were found in one sample sequenced in a study of cytomegalovirus exposure and HLA in healthy donors. With 60 Vbeta and 13 Jbeta primers, the PCR was carried out. Here immunoSEQ multiplex PCR was the method, and the copy in TCRdb shows in-frame clones only, minus some. The sample carries some 140,000 clones, 70% to 80% recorded once. Sequenced input: PBMCs. Receptor source: a man under 40 in good health and CMV-seropositive.

J is TRBJ1-1 and V is TRBV28, with a possible D match to TRBD1 (6 bases). Trimming pared 4 bases from V and 7 bases from J, leaving 10 bases between. The CDR3 covers 12 residues. Germline V CDR1 and CDR2: MDHEN, SYDVKM. For the CDR3, the DNA is TGTGCCAGCAGTTCAAACAGGGTTGAAGCTTTCTTT. It codes for CASSSNRVEAFF.

This clone occurred once. The chain has TRBV6-5 and TRBJ1-4; the match to TRBD1 covers 8 bases. Germline V CDR1 and CDR2: MNHEY, SVGAGI. The CDR3 has 14 amino acids. Trimming took 6 bases from V and 4 from J; bases not matched to a gene: 4. The CDR3 bases are TGTGCCAGCAGCACGGGACAGGTTAATGAAAAACTGTTTTTT. It yields the protein CASSTGQVNEKLFF.

The chain combines TRBV5-4 with TRBJ2-6, with 10 nucleotides matching TRBD2. The junction had 7 bases not matched to a gene; V was cut back by 4 bases and J by 0 bases. The germline V gene encodes CDR1 SGHNT and CDR2 YYREEE (reference sequence). The CDR3 consists of 18 residues. The CDR3 is CASSPLQRGGSGANVLTF. CDR3 DNA: TGTGCCAGCAGCCCCCTCCAGCGGGGGGGCTCTGGGGCCAACGTCCTGACTTTC.

The chain employs TRBV30 and TRBJ1-1; possible D gene TRBD1, 5 bases. Germline V gene lookup returns CDR1 GTSNPN and CDR2 SVGIG (reference sequence). The length of the CDR3 is 12 residues. Trimming shortened V by 5 bases and J by 6 bases, and 13 bases separated the two germline ends. CDR3 sequence: CAWAPQAAEAFF. The DNA of the CDR3 is TGTGCCTGGGCCCCACAGGCGGCTGAAGCTTTCTTT.

The genes are TRBV25-1 and TRBJ1-2; no definite D call. The CDR3 totals 14 residues. V lost 3 bases, J lost 4 bases, and 12 bases lay in between. Germline V gene data show CDR1 as MGHDK and CDR2 as SYGVNS. The CDR3 DNA is TGTGCCAGCAGTGACGGGGAGTTCCTCTATGGCTACACCTTC. Protein product: CASSDGEFLYGYTF.

The chain recombines TRBV6-5 with TRBJ2-3; D possibly corresponds to TRBD1 (6 bases). The germline V gene has CDR1 MNHEY and CDR2 SVGAGI. The CDR3 consists of 16 residues. V lost 3 bases and J 3 bases, leaving 16 bases between the germline ends. The CDR3 protein is CASSYPVGQGTDTQYF. The CDR3 nucleotides are TGTGCCAGCAGTTATCCGGTGGGGCAGGGGACAGATACGCAGTATTTT.

The genes are TRBV30 and TRBJ1-2, with 7 positions matching TRBD1. The CDR3 has 12 residues. V lost 5 bases to trimming and J lost 7 bases; unmatched junction nucleotides: 7. Germline CDR1 GTSNPN, CDR2 SVGIG (reference sequence). The CDR3 nucleotides read TGTGCCTGGGGGGGACAGTCTGGTGGCTACACCTTC. Its protein is CAWGGQSGGYTF.

The chain joins TRBV6-1 to TRBJ2-1; D not resolved. CDR3 length equals 11 residues. V lost 7 bases to trimming and J lost 15 bases, with 16 bases between them. Germline CDR1 is MNHNS and CDR2 is SASEGT. CDR3 sequence (DNA): TGTGCCAGCAACGAGAGAGCCTACCGGTTCTTC. Amino acid sequence: CASNERAYRFF.

The sample holds a few counts of this clone. This sequence joins TRBV21-1 and TRBJ2-1; the D segment call TRBD2 is taken from the table without a DNA check. TRBV21-1 counts as a pseudogene. The length of the CDR3 is 18 residues. In nucleotides, the CDR3 is TGTGCCAGCAGCAAAGCCGGGGGAAACGGTACAACCTACAATGAGCAGTTCTTC. Protein sequence: CASSKAGGNGTTYNEQFF.

V is TRBV9 and J is TRBJ2-7, with 9 bases lining up with TRBD1. The ends lost 2 bases at V and 6 bases at J; junction bases unmatched: 9. Germline V CDR1 and CDR2: SGDLS, YYNGEE. The CDR3 is 15 residues long. The CDR3, as DNA: TGTGCCAGCAGCGTGACCGGGACAGGGCTCGGCGAGCAGTACTTC. Its translation: CASSVTGTGLGEQYF.

The chain carries TRBV5-1 and TRBJ2-2; D is ambiguous. Germline V lookup: CDR1 SGHRS, CDR2 YFSETQ. The CDR3 runs to 14 residues. V lost 2 bases and J 5 bases, leaving 10 bases between the germline ends. Written as DNA, the CDR3 is TGCGCCAGCAGCTTCCGTCAGGATACCGGGGAGCTGTTTTTT. Amino acid sequence: CASSFRQDTGELFF.

The chain is built from TRBV5-1 and TRBJ2-2; TRBD1 might be the D (5 bases). This CDR3 comprises 15 residues. V dropped 3 bases and J dropped 6 bases, with 15 bases sitting between them. Looked up from germline, CDR1 is SGHRS and CDR2 is YFSETQ. The DNA of the CDR3 is TGCGCCAGCAGCTCCCACAGGACCAATGCCGGGGAGCTGTTTTTT. It is translated as CASSSHRTNAGELFF.

This chain connects TRBV5-1 to TRBJ2-3; 10 bases map to TRBD2. Trimming at V came to 2 bases and at J to 2 bases, leaving 8 bases not matched to a gene. The CDR3 is made up of 17 amino acids. The germline V gene has CDR1 SGHRS and CDR2 YFSETQ. This CDR3 is CASSLTAGGSFTDTQYF. The CDR3 DNA reads as TGCGCCAGCAGCTTAACAGCGGGAGGGTCTTTCACAGATACGCAGTATTTT.

This clone was seen once. This rearrangement joins TRBV7-9 to TRBJ2-7; 14 bases fit TRBD2. The CDR3 spans 15 residues. Germline-derived CDR1 and CDR2 are SEHNR and FQNEAQ (reference sequence). J lost 12 bases, V lost 7 bases, and 14 bases had no gene match. The CDR3 here is CASTPSGGLAGVWYF. The CDR3 coding sequence is TGTGCCAGCACCCCCTCGGGGGGACTAGCGGGAGTGTGGTACTTC. Complete variable domain (other parts from reference TRBV7-9 and TRBJ2-7): DTGVSQNPRHKITKRGQNVTFRCDPISEHNRLYWYRQTLGQGPEFLTYFQNEAQLEKSRLLSDRFSAERPKGSFSTLEIQRTEQGDSAMYLCASTPSGGLAGVWYFGPGTRLTVT.

This rearrangement joins TRBV5-1 to TRBJ2-1; 7 positions agree with TRBD2. CDR1 and CDR2 from the germline V gene are SGHRS and YFSETQ. After removal of 4 bases from V and 7 bases from J, the junction contained 11 bases not matched to a gene. The CDR3 length is 15 residues. The CDR3 nucleotides are TGCGCCAGCAGCCCATGGGGCGCGGGAGAGAATGAGCAGTTCTTC. Protein: CASSPWGAGENEQFF.

V is TRBV7-9 and J is TRBJ2-7; D is possibly TRBD2 (6 bases). The germline V gene encodes CDR1 SEHNR and CDR2 FQNEAQ (reference sequence). This CDR3 spans 14 amino acids. V gave up 3 bases and J gave up 5 bases, with 14 bases separating them. CDR3 sequence: CASSFRGTLNEQYF. CDR3 DNA sequence: TGTGCCAGCAGCTTCCGGGGGACCCTCAACGAGCAGTACTTC.

This clone was seen a few times. This sequence joins TRBV30 and TRBJ1-2; TRBD1 matches at 9 bases. This CDR3 contains 15 residues. With V trimmed by 6 bases and J by 2 bases, 10 bases remained unmatched. Germline CDR1 reads GTSNPN; CDR2 reads SVGIG (reference sequence). For the CDR3, the DNA is TGTGCCTGTTATCGACGGGACAGGGCCAACTATGGCTACACCTTC. Amino acids: CACYRRDRANYGYTF.

The V gene is TRBV7-9, the J gene TRBJ1-5, with 11 bases matching TRBD1. The CDR3 loop spans 15 amino acids. V shed 6 bases and J 4 bases; nucleotides not matched to a gene: 5. Germline V CDR1 and CDR2: SEHNR, FQNEAQ (reference sequence). CDR3 coding DNA: TGTGCCAGCAGTCCTGGACAGGGGGCGAATCAGCCCCAGCATTTT. Translating gives CASSPGQGANQPQHF. The full variable domain, with the rest looked up from reference TRBV7-9 and TRBJ1-5, is DTGVSQNPRHKITKRGQNVTFRCDPISEHNRLYWYRQTLGQGPEFLTYFQNEAQLEKSRLLSDRFSAERPKGSFSTLEIQRTEQGDSAMYLCASSPGQGANQPQHFGDGTRLSIL.

The J gene is TRBJ2-7, the V gene TRBV10-1; TRBD2 agrees at 9 bases. The ends lost 0 bases at V and 2 bases at J; junction bases unmatched: 8. The germline CDR1 and CDR2 sequences are WNHNN and SYGVQD (reference sequence). The CDR3 extends over 17 amino acids. The CDR3 DNA reads TGCGCCAGCAGTGAGTCCCCTAGCGGGGCGCCCCCCTACGAGCAGTACTTC. Its translation: CASSESPSGAPPYEQYF.

The chain carries TRBV19 and TRBJ2-1; TRBD2 matches 13 bases. Germline V gene data show CDR1 as LNHDA and CDR2 as SQIVND (reference sequence). This CDR3 is built from 17 residues. V was clipped by 7 bases and J by 0 bases; unmatched bases: 6. CDR3 coding DNA: TGTGCCAGTATCCGGACTAGCGGGAGCATCTCCTACAATGAGCAGTTCTTC. As protein: CASIRTSGSISYNEQFF.

This chain connects TRBV9 to TRBJ2-2, with D maybe TRBD2 (5 bases). The CDR3 sequence is 16 residues long. CDR1 is SGDLS and CDR2 is YYNGEE in the germline V gene. Trimming took 4 bases from V and 1 from J, leaving 14 bases between them. The CDR3 sequence: CASSPLPGGNTGELFF. As DNA, the CDR3 is TGTGCCAGCAGCCCTCTACCCGGAGGGAACACCGGGGAGCTGTTTTTT.

This chain links TRBV6-5 with TRBJ2-7; a weak D match, TRBD2 (6 bases). V was trimmed by 6 bases and J by 6 bases, leaving 12 bases between them. This CDR3 is 12 amino acids long. Per germline, CDR1 MNHEY and CDR2 SVGAGI. The CDR3 coding sequence is TGTGCCAGCAGAACGGGACTCGGCGAGCAGTACTTC. Its protein product is CASRTGLGEQYF.

The chain carries TRBV13 and TRBJ2-3; D unclear. Germline V lookup: CDR1 PRHDT, CDR2 FYEKMQ (reference sequence). Trimming took off 0 bases at V and 6 bases at J, with 13 bases between the two ends. The CDR3 sequence is 15 residues long. The CDR3: CASSLGEVVRDTQYF. In DNA form, the CDR3 reads TGTGCCAGCAGCTTAGGCGAGGTGGTCCGCGATACGCAGTATTTT.

This clone was observed a single time. The chain combines TRBV2 with TRBJ1-2; weak D call: TRBD1 (5 bases). V was shortened by 5 bases and J by 2 bases, with 9 bases between the two germline ends. Germline CDR1 is SNHLY and CDR2 is FYNNEI. This CDR3 is built from 13 residues. DNA of the CDR3: TGTGCCAGCAGTAAGGGGCAGAACTATGGCTACACCTTC. Translation: CASSKGQNYGYTF.